This TCR beta chain emerged from a study of vaccination effects on CD4 cells after COVID-19 (dated 2022 in TCRdb). For the wider study: Across the study, the median time from the second dose to post-vaccine sampling was 72 days (range 14 to 241). In both COVID-19 convalescent patients and infection-naive vaccine recipients, the study compared SARS-CoV-2 spike-specific CD4+ TCR repertoires from before mRNA vaccination with those from after it. Altogether, 10 COVID-19 convalescent patients and several SARS-CoV-2-naive healthy vaccine recipients made up the full study. Cultures from other donors in the study were sequenced with the Oncomine TCR Beta short-read assay on an Illumina iSeq 100.

In regard to this clone: Its recognized antigen is unknown. Base qualities are not at hand, and no much larger clone is one base apart.

To identify antigen-specific CD4+ T cell clonotypes by their expansion, the ViraFEST assay first stimulated PBMC with viral peptide pools and then applied TCR sequencing. After about 10 days of culture, CD4+ T cells were isolated with the EasySep CD4+ T cell isolation kit. Each participant received two doses of an mRNA SARS-CoV-2 vaccine, either BNT162b2 or mRNA-1273. Healthy vaccine recipients had no prior SARS-CoV-2 infection, confirmed by negative nucleocapsid antibodies before and after vaccination. Some 2 million PBMC per well were cultured with 9 to 10 ug/ml peptides in IMDM containing 5% human AB serum, roughly 10 IU/ml IL-2 and gentamicin. On days 3 and 7, half of the culture medium was replaced with fresh IL-2-containing medium. Unless noted otherwise, every peptide stimulation condition was cultured in triplicate wells. PBMC were separated from whole blood using Ficoll-Paque Plus gradient centrifugation and were then either cryopreserved at -140C or used fresh. The spike proteins of SARS-CoV-2 and of the common cold coronaviruses HCoV-NL63, HCoV-OC43 and HCoV-229E were spanned by overlapping peptide pools. Genomic DNA was extracted from cultured CD4+ T cells with the QIAamp micro DNA kit.

The library was produced with the immunoSEQ multiplex PCR assay. DNA from the cultured, isolated CD4+ T cells was subjected to TCR beta CDR3 sequencing. The study's own analysis went as follows. Non-productive TCR sequences were discarded, and reads were trimmed to the CDR3 region, with only CDR3s of 7 or more amino acids retained. The MANAFEST web app was used to pick out antigen-specific clonotypes by comparing their expansion in peptide wells with that in reference cultures. To be called positive, a clone needed expansion at FDR<0.05 compared with the reference and with all other wells, an odds ratio greater than 5, and a frequency greater than 0.1% in two replicate wells. A clonotype was defined as cross-reactive if the clonotype was significantly expanded both in SARS-CoV-2 spike wells and in at least one common cold coronavirus spike condition. Using the stringdist R package, CDR3 similarity was measured by Levenshtein distance, and unrooted trees were constructed with ape in R 3.6.1. Sourced from immuneACCESS, this table was stored by TCRdb with only in-frame sequences that have V and J called. A share of the clones is absent; for the studies checked, an unresolved V gene accounts for under half, and the remainder has no known explanation. V and J calls and clone size follow that table, whereas D and trimming were derived from the DNA. In this sample the table shows about 69,000 clones, roughly 76% of which occur a single time. Together, the top ten hold approximately 0.95% of the sample.

V and J are trimmed by 4 bases and 2 bases, and the gene matches miss 12 bases of the junction. Measured from the cysteine to the phenylalanine, the CDR3 is 18 residues long. Only the CDR3 region is kept as DNA, spanning 54 bases read in frame from base 1. For CDR1 and CDR2, the germline V gene lists SGHRS and YFSETQ. Overall study outcomes, separate from this receptor: The study was limited by a small number of convalescent patients, and early post-infection timepoints were lacking. Among healthy vaccine recipients, nearly all vaccine-induced clones were SARS-CoV-2 mono-reactive, and only 1 of 255 was cross-reactive with common cold coronaviruses. Clones induced by infection and clones induced by vaccination both contracted markedly at late timepoints after vaccination, which fits with T cell responses waning over time.

The source of this sequence is a human donor who received a COVID-19 vaccine. The V and J genes are TRBV5-1 and TRBJ2-5, with 12 junctional bases fitting TRBD1. Sample: CD4+ T cells from PBMCs cultured with HCoV-OC43 spike peptides, taken after COVID-19 vaccination. Sample cell subset or site, as interpreted from the label and publication: HCoV-OC43 spike overlapping peptide pool stimulation. The CDR3 sequence is CASSGDRGLSIPQETQYF. The nucleotide sequence reads TGCGCCAGCAGCGGGGACAGGGGGCTTTCAATCCCGCAAGAGACCCAGTACTTC.